This T cell receptor beta chain came from a study of T cell responses to AZD1222 COVID-19 vaccine. Measured with immunoSEQ multiplex PCR; TCRdb has only the in-frame clones, and not every one. The sample shows around 130,000 clones, approximately 94% of them seen only once. On this clone itself: The target antigen is unknown.

The study, taken as a whole, reports: Repertoires were obtained solely post-peak T cell response. Spike-specific TCRs gained breadth and depth after people received two AZD1222 doses.

The sample was peripheral blood, taken on day 0 of AZD1222 vaccination. The TCR originated in an adult in good health.

CDR3 loop: CASSRDRGLGGYTF. The CDR3 region has the DNA TGTGCCAGCAGTCGTGACAGGGGGCTTGGTGGCTACACCTTC. The rearrangement links TRBV6-6 to TRBJ1-2; 10 positions agree with TRBD1. The germline gives CDR1 MNHNY, CDR2 SVGAGI (reference sequence). J gave up 7 bases and V 5 bases, and 7 bases lay outside the gene matches. The CDR3 has 14 amino acids.